Below are 32 T cell receptor beta chains sequenced from a single sample in a study of blood T cell repertoires in COVID-19. TCRdb's table, derived via immunoSEQ multiplex PCR, lists solely in-frame clones and lacks some. Found here are about 63,000 clones, about 86% of them singletons; the top ten hold 6% to 6.5%. Sample: peripheral blood. These receptors originate from a human donor in a cohort sampled during active COVID-19.

The chain combines TRBV5-5 with TRBJ1-6; tentative D call: TRBD1 (5 bases). V was trimmed by 4 bases and J by 7 bases, leaving 15 bases between them. CDR1 SGHKS and CDR2 YYEKEE come from the germline V gene (reference sequence). This CDR3 spans 15 amino acids. The CDR3 region is CASSPLAGINSPLHF. Written as DNA, the CDR3 is TGTGCCAGCAGCCCCTTGGCAGGGATCAATTCACCCCTCCACTTT.

This rearrangement joins TRBV5-1 to TRBJ2-7, with 7 bases aligning to TRBD2. This CDR3 spans 15 amino acids. The V and J ends lost 1 base and 0 bases, in that order; junction bases with no gene match: 4. CDR1 SGHRS and CDR2 YFSETQ come from the germline V gene. CDR3 DNA sequence: TGCGCCAGCAGCTTGTGGGAGGGATTCTCCTACGAGCAGTACTTC. Protein product: CASSLWEGFSYEQYF.

The gene calls are TRBV5-8 and TRBJ1-3, with D unresolved. This CDR3 is 14 amino acids long. Germline assignment: CDR1 SGHTS and CDR2 YDEGEE. V lost 2 bases, J lost 4 bases, and 10 bases lay in between. The CDR3 reads CASSFGLRGNTIYF. CDR3 coding DNA: TGTGCCAGCAGCTTTGGCCTCAGGGGAAACACCATATATTTT.

This rearrangement joins TRBV3-1 (or the pseudogene TRBV3-2) to TRBJ2-3, with a weak D call TRBD1 (6 bases). The CDR3 has 12 residues. CDR1 is LGHDT, CDR2 YNNKEL, per germline (reference sequence). The CDR3 is CARGSKKDTQYF. CDR3 nucleotide sequence: TGTGCAAGGGGGAGCAAAAAAGATACGCAGTATTTT.

The rearrangement uses TRBV5-4 and TRBJ2-1; 7 bases are a match to TRBD2. J lost 2 bases, V lost 3 bases, and 5 bases had no gene match. The germline V gene has CDR1 SGHNT and CDR2 YYREEE (reference sequence). The CDR3 spans 15 residues. This chain's CDR3 is CASSSSAGTYNEQFF. The CDR3 DNA is TGTGCCAGCAGCTCATCAGCGGGAACCTACAATGAGCAGTTCTTC.

The J gene is TRBJ2-1, the V gene TRBV18, with TRBD1 matching over 10 bases. The CDR3 has 15 amino acids. V lost 3 bases, J lost 9 bases, and 8 bases stayed unmatched. Germline V lookup: CDR1 KGHSH, CDR2 LQKENI. CDR3 sequence (DNA): TGTGCCAGCTCACCGGGACAGGGGTATCCGAGTGAGCAGTTCTTC. It translates to CASSPGQGYPSEQFF.

This clone showed up just a few times. The genes are TRBV14 and TRBJ2-3; 10 nucleotides agree with TRBD2. V shed 4 bases, J shed 2 bases, and the junction held 6 bases outside the gene matches. CDR3 size: 16 residues. The germline CDR1 and CDR2 sequences are SGHDN and FVKESK. The CDR3 coding sequence is TGTGCCAGCAGCCCATGGACTAGCGGATACACAGATACGCAGTATTTT. Protein sequence: CASSPWTSGYTDTQYF.

The V gene is TRBV6-6, the J gene TRBJ2-3; TRBD2 aligns across 9 bases. Germline CDR1 is MNHNY and CDR2 is SVGAGI (reference sequence). The trim removed 6 bases at V and 0 bases at J, leaving 4 bases unmatched. The CDR3 loop spans 15 amino acids. As DNA, the CDR3 is TGTGCCAGCAGAGAGCGGGGGGCTAGCACAGATACGCAGTATTTT. This translates into CASRERGASTDTQYF.

V and J are TRBV19 and TRBJ2-5; 7 bases are a match to TRBD1. Germline V gene data show CDR1 as LNHDA and CDR2 as SQIVND (reference sequence). J was trimmed by 2 bases and V by 3 bases; bases with no gene match: 6. The CDR3 has 15 amino acids. CDR3 in amino acids: CASSMSDRAQETQYF. CDR3 DNA: TGTGCCAGTAGTATGAGCGACAGGGCACAAGAGACCCAGTACTTC.

The genes are TRBV19 and TRBJ1-1, with D uncertain. The V and J ends lost 4 bases and 3 bases respectively, with 15 bases between them. There are 15 residues in the CDR3. Germline CDR1 is LNHDA and CDR2 is SQIVND (reference sequence). CDR3 bases: TGTGCCAGTAGTAACCAAGATTCGAGGGACACTGAAGCTTTCTTT. Its translation is CASSNQDSRDTEAFF.

The CDR3 DNA follows: TGTGCCAGCGGTCCCGAGCCTTATCAGCCCCAGCATTTT. Translation gives CASGPEPYQPQHF. The chain has TRBV6-5 and TRBJ1-5; no clear D gene. V lost 8 bases, J lost 5 bases, and 13 bases lay in between. This CDR3 spans 13 amino acids. Germline V gives CDR1 MNHEY, CDR2 SVGAGI.

The CDR3 DNA sequence: TGTGCTAGTCGGGCTAGCGGCGGCACAGATACGCAGTATTTT. This encodes CASRASGGTDTQYF. The chain uses TRBV12-5 and TRBJ2-3; 7 bases fit TRBD2. The germline V gene encodes CDR1 LGHNT and CDR2 FRNRAP. The CDR3 sequence is 14 residues long. With V trimmed by 8 bases and J by 1 base, 6 bases remained unmatched.

The chain uses TRBV4-2 and TRBJ2-3; 7 bases line up with TRBD2. The CDR3 is made up of 15 amino acids. V shed 4 bases and J 3 bases; nucleotides not matched to a gene: 7. Germline assignment: CDR1 LGHNA and CDR2 YNFKEQ. The CDR3 region is CASSREGVRTDTQYF. CDR3 nucleotides: TGTGCCAGCAGCCGGGAGGGCGTACGGACAGATACGCAGTATTTT.

This clone was detected only once. This sequence joins TRBV29-1 and TRBJ2-1; 13 nucleotides agree with TRBD2. CDR3 length equals 16 residues. J lost 12 bases, V lost 6 bases, and 17 bases had no gene match. Germline V gene lookup returns CDR1 SQVTM and CDR2 ANQGSEA. The CDR3 reads CSVYGTARTSGGLQFF. The CDR3 region has the DNA TGCAGCGTCTACGGGACCGCACGGACTAGCGGGGGTCTGCAGTTCTTC.

The chain links TRBV19 to TRBJ1-2, with 8 bases identical to TRBD1. Trimming cost V 4 bases and J 2 bases; bases outside gene matches: 3. The CDR3 loop spans 14 amino acids. CDR1 LNHDA and CDR2 SQIVND come from the germline V gene (reference sequence). CDR3 sequence (DNA): TGTGCCAGTAGTAGACAGGGGACAAACTATGGCTACACCTTC. It specifies CASSRQGTNYGYTF.

This chain joins TRBV5-1 and TRBJ2-5; the D is unclear. The V gene lost 0 bases and the J gene lost 5 bases, with 5 bases spanning the gap. Germline CDR1 reads SGHRS; CDR2 reads YFSETQ. The CDR3 has 12 amino acids. The CDR3 here is CASSLDMETQYF. The DNA of the CDR3 is TGCGCCAGCAGCTTGGATATGGAGACCCAGTACTTC.

The rearrangement joins TRBV21-1 to TRBJ2-4; the table assigns TRBD2, which was not confirmed against the DNA. TRBV21-1 is assigned pseudogene status. CDR3 length: 14 amino acids. CDR3 DNA: TGTGCCAGCCGCCTAGCGGGGGGGCCCGACATTCAGTACTTC. Its translation: CASRLAGGPDIQYF.

This clone was seen ten or more times. V usage is TRBV27 and J usage is TRBJ1-2, with TRBD1 matching 11 bases. The CDR3 loop spans 15 amino acids. V was clipped by 2 bases and J by 7 bases; unmatched bases: 6. CDR1 MNHEY and CDR2 SMNVEV come from the germline V gene (reference sequence). Here the CDR3 reads CASSLRGTGGGGYTF. The CDR3 DNA sequence: TGTGCCAGCAGTTTACGAGGGACAGGGGGTGGTGGCTACACCTTC.

The chain has TRBV5-4 and TRBJ2-7; 7 nucleotides agree with TRBD1. The trim removed 4 bases at V and 0 bases at J, leaving 4 bases unmatched. Germline-derived CDR1 and CDR2 are SGHNT and YYREEE (reference sequence). The CDR3 has 14 amino acids. The CDR3 sequence: CASSPDRSSYEQYF. The CDR3 DNA reads as TGTGCCAGCAGCCCGGACAGGAGCTCCTACGAGCAGTACTTC.

This sequence joins TRBV6-5 and TRBJ1-3; no clear D. There are 13 residues in the CDR3. Germline CDR1 reads MNHEY; CDR2 reads SVGAGI. Trimming pared 6 bases from V and 4 bases from J, leaving 10 bases between. The CDR3 DNA follows: TGTGCCAGCAGGAAGGCGGAAGGAAACACCATATATTTT. It yields the protein CASRKAEGNTIYF.

This clone is a singleton in its sample. The chain has TRBV11-3 and TRBJ2-1; 7 bases align to TRBD1. Trimming cost V 5 bases and J 8 bases; bases outside gene matches: 15. The CDR3 length is 16 residues. CDR1 and CDR2 from the germline V gene are SGHNT and YENEEA. The chain's CDR3 is CASSQTGRKESHEQFF. DNA for the CDR3: TGTGCCAGCAGCCAGACAGGGCGAAAAGAATCGCATGAGCAGTTCTTC.

The CDR3 coding sequence is TGTGCCAGCAGTTCCCTCTCCGGGACAGACGTCTACGAGCAGTACTTC. This translates into CASSSLSGTDVYEQYF. This chain connects TRBV6-5 to TRBJ2-7; 7 bases match TRBD1. The CDR3 sequence is 16 residues long. CDR1 MNHEY and CDR2 SVGAGI come from the germline V gene. Trimming cost V 4 bases and J 3 bases; bases outside gene matches: 12.

The genes are TRBV2 and TRBJ2-1, with D possibly TRBD2 on 6 matching bases. The germline V gene encodes CDR1 SNHLY and CDR2 FYNNEI. The germline V and J ends were trimmed by 8 bases and 4 bases, with 9 bases remaining between them. The CDR3 extends over 12 amino acids. The CDR3 DNA is TGTGCCAGCCGGGACTGGTACAATGAGCAGTTCTTC. Protein product: CASRDWYNEQFF. The variable domain in full, completed from reference TRBV2 and TRBJ2-1, reads EPEVTQTPSHQVTQMGQEVILRCVPISNHLYFYWYRQILGQKVEFLVSFYNNEISEKSEIFDDQFSVERPDGSNFTLKIRSTKLEDSAMYFCASRDWYNEQFFGPGTRLTVL.

This clone was detected only once. The chain links TRBV9 to TRBJ2-2; D perhaps matches TRBD2 (6 bases). Germline loops: CDR1 SGDLS, CDR2 YYNGEE. The CDR3 is 15 residues long. Trimming removed 4 bases at V and 1 base at J, with 11 bases between. The CDR3 DNA reads TGTGCCAGCAGCACCGCTAGCGTGAACACCGGGGAGCTGTTTTTT. Encoded protein: CASSTASVNTGELFF.

This clone has only one observation. This chain joins TRBV15 and TRBJ2-7; perhaps TRBD1 as D (6 bases). CDR1 is LNHNV, CDR2 YYDKDF, per germline (reference sequence). The CDR3 covers 13 residues. V lost 0 bases and J lost 5, with 8 bases in between. The chain's CDR3 is CATSRDYRDEQYF. CDR3 in DNA: TGTGCCACCAGCAGAGATTACAGGGACGAGCAGTACTTC. The full variable domain, its missing parts supplied by reference TRBV15 and TRBJ2-7, is DAMVIQNPRYQVTQFGKPVTLSCSQTLNHNVMYWYQQKSSQAPKLLFHYYDKDFNNEADTPDNFQSRRPNTSFCFLDIRSPGLGDTAMYLCATSRDYRDEQYFGPGTRLTVT.

The sample holds a few counts of this clone. The chain joins TRBV19 to TRBJ1-6; tentatively, D is TRBD1 (5 bases). Germline V lookup: CDR1 LNHDA, CDR2 SQIVND (reference sequence). The CDR3 has 14 amino acids. Trimming took 7 bases from V and 11 from J, leaving 18 bases between them. This CDR3 is CASTPGGFLTPLHF. CDR3 sequence (DNA): TGTGCCAGTACCCCGGGGGGGTTCCTAACACCCCTCCACTTT. The whole variable domain, remainder taken from reference TRBV19 and TRBJ1-6, is DGGITQSPKYLFRKEGQNVTLSCEQNLNHDAMYWYRQDPGQGLRLIYYSQIVNDFQKGDIAEGYSVSREKKESFPLTVTSAQKNPTAFYLCASTPGGFLTPLHFGNGTRLTVT.

The chain has TRBV2 and TRBJ2-2; the D is unclear. V dropped 2 bases and J dropped 6 bases, with 7 bases sitting between them. The CDR3 covers 13 residues. CDR1 SNHLY and CDR2 FYNNEI come from the germline V gene. CDR3 coding DNA: TGTGCCAGCAGTGAAACTCGGGCCGGGGAGCTGTTTTTT. Its translation: CASSETRAGELFF. Looking up the rest from reference TRBV2 and TRBJ2-2 gives the full variable domain: EPEVTQTPSHQVTQMGQEVILRCVPISNHLYFYWYRQILGQKVEFLVSFYNNEISEKSEIFDDQFSVERPDGSNFTLKIRSTKLEDSAMYFCASSETRAGELFFGEGSRLTVL.

Details on this clone: Compared with germline, one end of the junction differs, possibly owing to a read error. The genes are TRBV6-6 and TRBJ2-7, with 11 bases aligning to TRBD2. The CDR3 runs 12 residues. Germline loops: CDR1 MNHNY, CDR2 SVGAGI (reference sequence). The CDR3 bases are TGTGCCAGCAGTTACGACGGGACTAGCGGCTTCTTC. Translated, it gives CASSYDGTSGFF.

The chain has TRBV18 and TRBJ2-1; tentatively, D is TRBD1 (7 bases). The CDR3 has 15 amino acids. V was cut by 3 bases and J by 9 bases, with 18 bases left in between. CDR1 is KGHSH and CDR2 is LQKENI in the germline V gene. CDR3 residues: CASSPSQGGEGEQFF. The CDR3 nucleotides are TGTGCCAGCTCACCTTCGCAGGGGGGCGAGGGTGAGCAGTTCTTC.

V gene TRBV11-2 combines with J gene TRBJ2-2; 14 nucleotides align to TRBD2. CDR3 length equals 18 residues. Per the germline V gene, CDR1 is SGHAT and CDR2 is FQNNGV. V gave up 5 bases and J gave up 0 bases; unmatched junction bases: 5. DNA of the CDR3: TGTGCCAGCAGCCCCCGGACTAGCGGGGGGACGAACACCGGGGAGCTGTTTTTT. This encodes CASSPRTSGGTNTGELFF.

V and J are TRBV28 and TRBJ1-4; no clear D gene. CDR1 and CDR2 (germline): MDHEN, SYDVKM. This CDR3 contains 17 residues. Trimming cost V 4 bases and J 0 bases, with 15 bases left between them. CDR3 coding DNA: TGTGCCAGCAGTTCCCCTGAACCCAGGTCAACTAATGAAAAACTGTTTTTT. Residues: CASSSPEPRSTNEKLFF.

This sequence joins TRBV7-8 and TRBJ2-4; D is perhaps TRBD1 (5 bases). Germline assignment: CDR1 SGHVS and CDR2 FQNEAQ. This CDR3 contains 15 residues. V was shortened by 4 bases and J by 0 bases, with 10 bases between the two germline ends. This CDR3 is CASSSGGAAKNIQYF. The CDR3 coding sequence is TGTGCCAGCAGCTCGGGTGGGGCAGCCAAAAACATTCAGTACTTC.